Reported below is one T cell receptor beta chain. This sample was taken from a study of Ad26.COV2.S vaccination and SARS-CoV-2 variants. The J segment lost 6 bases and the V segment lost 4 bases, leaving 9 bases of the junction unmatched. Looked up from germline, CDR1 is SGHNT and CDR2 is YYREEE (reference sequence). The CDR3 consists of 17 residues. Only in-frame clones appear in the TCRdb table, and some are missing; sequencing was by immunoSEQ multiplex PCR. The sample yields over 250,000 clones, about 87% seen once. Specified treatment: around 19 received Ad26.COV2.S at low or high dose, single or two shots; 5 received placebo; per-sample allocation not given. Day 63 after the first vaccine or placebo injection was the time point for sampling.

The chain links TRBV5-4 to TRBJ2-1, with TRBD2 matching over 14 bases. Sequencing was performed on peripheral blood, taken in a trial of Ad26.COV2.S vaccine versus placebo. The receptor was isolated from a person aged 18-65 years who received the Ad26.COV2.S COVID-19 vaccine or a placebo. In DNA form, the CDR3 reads TGTGCCAGCAGCGGTAGACTAGCGGGAGGGCCAAGCAATGAGCAGTTCTTC. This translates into CASSGRLAGGPSNEQFF. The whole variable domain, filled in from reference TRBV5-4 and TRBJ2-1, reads ETGVTQSPTHLIKTRGQQVTLRCSSQSGHNTVSWYQQALGQGPQFIFQYYREEENGRGNFPPRFSGLQFPNYSSELNVNALELDDSALYLCASSGRLAGGPSNEQFFGPGTRLTVL.